Only a few counts were recorded for the clone carrying this TCR beta chain. Its antigen is undetermined. The data originate from a study of blood T cells in healthy people across ages. CDR1 is SGHAT and CDR2 is FQDESV in the germline V gene (reference sequence). V lost 5 bases and J 7 bases, leaving 15 bases between the germline ends. This CDR3 comprises 15 residues. Extractions gave at least 6 micrograms of total RNA per sample. With a J-beta primer mix and a sample-barcoded 5' primer, a second PCR ran about 7 to 12 cycles. TCRdb ran MiXCR on the 5' RACE reads and lists one entry per CDR3 protein. This table holds approximately 1.5 million distinct CDR3 sequences, approximately 43% found once. Study findings and constraints: Investigators treated diversity estimates from one million T cells as underestimates. Greater diversity and more naive CD4+ cells were seen in long-lived donors than in aged donors. Strongly correlated with naive T cell percentage was TCR beta diversity.

This sequence was found in a woman under 30 in good health. The V gene is TRBV11-1, the J gene TRBJ1-6, with D tentatively TRBD1 (5 bases). Input material: blood. As DNA, the CDR3 is TGTGCCAGCAGCGTTGGATGGGGGAGGAATTCACCCCTCCACTTT. As protein: CASSVGWGRNSPLHF.